Described below is a single TCR beta chain sequence and its context. The data were obtained in a study of control samples from healthy donors and cancer patients. The table came from immunoSEQ multiplex PCR; TCRdb's copy has only in-frame clones and leaves some out. The table shows 90,000 to 100,000 clones, with around three quarters occurring only once. Trimming took 5 bases from V and 5 from J, leaving 12 bases between them. The CDR3 spans 13 residues. The TCR comes from a woman younger than 45 in good health. Sequenced: blood. The chain uses TRBV12-3 or TRBV12-4 and TRBJ1-2; D is uncertain. For the CDR3, the DNA is TGTGCCAGCAGTGAGGACCCGGGGTATGGCTACACCTTC. Residues: CASSEDPGYGYTF.